This T cell receptor beta chain was found in a study of human T cells and chemical hapten exposure. Unique molecular identifiers were affixed to discrete cDNA molecules within the library. TCRdb reanalysed the RACE reads using MiXCR and keeps one entry per CDR3 protein. This sample has 300,000 to 450,000 distinct CDR3 sequences, with more than 4.5% found just once. As for time point: patch test 1, 2 weeks after DPC sensitization. Treatment given: therapeutic diphenylcyclopropenone sensitization with weekly scalp DPC. Study-level results: The study found expanded TCRs formed significantly more large CDR3 similarity clusters than controls. Once DPC sensitization occurred, TCRs above 1 in 1000 frequency showed no change.

Turning to this clonotype: What it binds is unknown.

The CDR3 loop spans 16 amino acids. Trimming shortened V by 2 bases and J by 0 bases, and 10 bases separated the two germline ends. This receptor was identified in a woman aged 50 to 65 with alopecia areata. Some clones in this sample may be carry-over from other donors' samples. The chain uses TRBV12-3 or TRBV12-4 and TRBJ2-2; possible D gene TRBD1, 6 bases. The material sequenced was whole blood, taken in connection with sensitization to the hapten diphenylcyclopropenone (DPC). Here the CDR3 DNA reads TGTGCCAGCAGTTTAAGTGGGACAACGAACACCGGGGAGCTGTTTTTT. Translating it yields CASSLSGTTNTGELFF.